Listed here are 10 T cell receptor beta chains from one sample, sequenced in a study of early T cells in non-severe SARS-CoV-2 infection. A single record per CDR3 protein comes from TCRdb applying MiXCR to the 5' RACE reads. The repertoire holds 25,000 to 35,000 distinct CDR3 sequences, with over 4% as singletons. Sequenced sample: whole blood. Every receptor here comes from an adult who was a healthcare worker with PCR-confirmed SARS-CoV-2 infection or an uninfected control (not recorded which).

This clonotype was detected ten times or more. The chain has TRBV3-1 and TRBJ2-2; perhaps TRBD2 as D (5 bases). The CDR3 is 18 residues long. Deletions cut 0 bases from V and 3 bases from J, with 17 bases between. Germline V CDR1 and CDR2: LGHDT, YNNKEL (reference sequence). The DNA of the CDR3 is TGTGCCAGCAGCCAAGAAACTAGTCAGGACCCGGACACCGGGGAGCTGTTTTTT. Translation gives CASSQETSQDPDTGELFF.

Notes on this clonotype: At one boundary the junction diverges from the germline segment, which might be a read error. The chain employs TRBV29-1 and TRBJ2-1; D gene ambiguous. The CDR3 loop spans 13 amino acids. The germline V gene has CDR1 SQVTM and CDR2 ANQGSEA. CDR3 residues: CSVNEQSFNEQFF. The CDR3, as DNA: TGCAGCGTTAACGAACAGTCCTTCAATGAGCAGTTCTTC.

This clonotype occurred a few times. This chain joins TRBV27 and TRBJ2-3, with D uncertain. The V end lost 2 bases, the J end lost 0 bases, and 12 bases lay between the germline ends. The CDR3 sequence is 16 residues long. CDR1 and CDR2 from the germline V gene are MNHEY and SMNVEV (reference sequence). The CDR3 sequence: CASSLDGLLSTDTQYF. As DNA, the CDR3 is TGTGCCAGCAGTTTAGATGGTCTCCTCAGCACAGATACGCAGTATTTT.

This clonotype has a count of ten or more. The chain combines TRBV6-1 with TRBJ1-1; possibly TRBD1 for D (5 bases). This CDR3 region has 13 residues. The V and J ends lost 8 bases and 0 bases respectively, with 10 bases between them. The germline V gene encodes CDR1 MNHNS and CDR2 SASEGT. CDR3 sequence reads: CASDSSMNTEAFF. The CDR3 coding sequence is TGTGCCAGCGACAGTTCCATGAACACTGAAGCTTTCTTT.

This clonotype was recorded at least ten times. The chain has TRBV19 and TRBJ2-3; D gene uncertain. Germline V gene data show CDR1 as LNHDA and CDR2 as SQIVND (reference sequence). The CDR3 runs to 12 residues. V dropped 5 bases and J dropped 6 bases, with 9 bases sitting between them. CDR3 region: CASSFSKDTQYF. For the CDR3, the DNA is TGTGCCAGTAGTTTCTCGAAGGATACGCAGTATTTT. Drawing the rest from reference TRBV19 and TRBJ2-3, the complete variable domain is DGGITQSPKYLFRKEGQNVTLSCEQNLNHDAMYWYRQDPGQGLRLIYYSQIVNDFQKGDIAEGYSVSREKKESFPLTVTSAQKNPTAFYLCASSFSKDTQYFGPGTRLTVL.

This clonotype was seen many times. The V gene is TRBV27, the J gene TRBJ1-1; no firm D call. Germline lookup yields CDR1 MNHEY and CDR2 SMNVEV (reference sequence). V lost 0 bases and J lost 1, with 3 bases in between. The CDR3 runs 13 residues. CDR3 in DNA: TGTGCCAGCAGTTTATCGAGGAACACTGAAGCTTTCTTT. Encoded protein: CASSLSRNTEAFF.

Sample share makes this clonotype medium-sized. The CDR3 DNA reads as TGCAGTGCTCGACTAGCGATTTCCCCCGAGCAGTACTTC. Its protein is CSARLAISPEQYF. The rearrangement uses TRBV20-1 and TRBJ2-7; 8 nucleotides line up with TRBD2. Germline V lookup: CDR1 DFQATT, CDR2 SNEGSKA (reference sequence). J gave up 6 bases and V 5 bases, and 9 bases lay outside the gene matches. This CDR3 contains 13 residues.

In its sample, this clonotype was seen a few times. This rearrangement joins TRBV2 to TRBJ2-1; TRBD2 aligns across 7 bases. CDR1 and CDR2 (germline): SNHLY, FYNNEI. V dropped 5 bases and J dropped 1; count of bases not matched to a gene: 11. The CDR3 contains 17 residues. The DNA of the CDR3 is TGTGCCAGCAGTAAACCGGGAGGCGGAGGTTCCTACAATGAGCAGTTCTTC. Its translation is CASSKPGGGGSYNEQFF.

V gene TRBV12-3 or TRBV12-4 combines with J gene TRBJ2-7; the D gene is possibly TRBD1 (5 bases). The CDR3 is 14 residues long. V lost 11 bases to trimming and J lost 2 bases, with 19 bases between them. The CDR3 DNA reads as TGTGCCTCCCTCGGGCCAGGGAAGACCTACGAGCAGTACTTC. It is translated as CASLGPGKTYEQYF.

This clonotype has at least ten counts. This chain uses TRBV7-8 with TRBJ2-7; a possible D gene is TRBD2 (5 bases). CDR1 SGHVS and CDR2 FQNEAQ come from the germline V gene. V gave up 5 bases and J gave up 6 bases, with 11 bases separating them. The CDR3 is 12 amino acids. As DNA, the CDR3 is TGTGCCAGCAGCACTAGGGTCCTCGAGCAGTACTTC. Translated: CASSTRVLEQYF.